The TCR beta chain under discussion was sequenced for a study of T cells in Graves' hyperthyroidism and ophthalmopathy. The CDR3 length is 12 residues. Trimming pared 4 bases from V and 8 bases from J, leaving 11 bases between. CDR1 MGHRA and CDR2 YSYEKL come from the germline V gene. Template material for amplifying TCR beta CDR3 regions consisted of RNA transcripts. A first-round RT-PCR of the TCR CDR3 used the HTBI primer set. Using its own MiXCR run on the multiplex PCR reads, TCRdb lists one record per CDR3 protein. The sample has roughly 400,000 distinct CDR3 sequences, roughly 14% seen once. This clonotype was observed many times. Its matching antigen is unknown. General study points: The model forecast ophthalmopathy, anticipating it by a median approximately 6.1 months before onset.

The sequence came from a woman aged 18-29 years with Graves' hyperthyroidism that later progressed to Graves' ophthalmopathy. Material: blood. The chain is built from TRBV4-1 and TRBJ1-1, with D uncertain. The CDR3 here is CASSPTRQEAFF. Here the CDR3 DNA reads TGCGCCAGCAGCCCAACGAGGCAGGAAGCTTTCTTT.